The 16 T cell receptor beta chains given below trace back to one sample, sequenced in a study of circulating CD8 cells and anti-PD-1 response in melanoma. TCR libraries were prepared from 15 ng of total RNA with the QIAseq Immune Repertoire TCR panel. TCRdb reprocessed the reads with MiXCR, giving one entry per CDR3 protein. The table includes roughly 400 distinct CDR3 sequences, 13% to 15% detected once. Four subsets defined by PD-1 and/or TIGIT were sorted from live CD3+CD8+TCRalphabeta+ cells. The sequencing here drew on CD8+ T cells from PBMCs, taken at baseline or after one month of anti-PD-1 therapy (not recorded which). These receptors all stem from a human donor with melanoma.

This clonotype has only a few counts. The rearrangement uses TRBV19 and TRBJ2-7, with D perhaps TRBD1 (6 bases). The germline CDR1 and CDR2 sequences are LNHDA and SQIVND (reference sequence). V lost 5 bases, J lost 2 bases, and 13 bases lay in between. The CDR3 is 14 amino acids. This CDR3 is CASSLKDRTYEQYF. The DNA of the CDR3 is TGTGCCAGTAGTTTAAAGGACAGAACCTACGAGCAGTACTTC.

The chain carries TRBV6-5 and TRBJ2-2; D ambiguous. This CDR3 contains 13 residues. V was shortened by 4 bases and J by 7 bases, with 10 bases between the two germline ends. CDR1 and CDR2 from the germline V gene are MNHEY and SVGAGI. The CDR3 region has the DNA TGTGCCAGCAGTTGGAACATAGGCGGGGAGCTGTTTTTT. As protein: CASSWNIGGELFF.

This clonotype is termed large. J is TRBJ2-7 and V is TRBV5-4; perhaps TRBD1 as D (6 bases). This CDR3 comprises 15 residues. From germline, CDR1 is SGHNT and CDR2 YYREEE (reference sequence). V lost 2 bases and J 0 bases, leaving 12 bases between the germline ends. The CDR3 is CASSFGRGSSYEQYF. The CDR3, as DNA: TGTGCCAGCAGCTTCGGCAGGGGAAGCTCCTACGAGCAGTACTTC.

This clonotype is medium-sized by share. The rearrangement links TRBV30 to TRBJ2-1; 9 bases agree with TRBD1. The length of the CDR3 is 14 residues. Germline CDR1 GTSNPN, CDR2 SVGIG (reference sequence). Losses at the gene ends were 2 bases for V and 4 bases for J; bases not matched to a gene: 3. In nucleotides, the CDR3 is TGTGCCTGGAGTTCGGACAGGGGTTACAATGAGCAGTTCTTC. This codes for CAWSSDRGYNEQFF. Full variable domain (remainder filled in from reference TRBV30 and TRBJ2-1): SQTIHQWPATLVQPVGSPLSLECTVEGTSNPNLYWYRQAAGRGLQLLFYSVGIGQISSEVPQNLSASRPQDRQFILSSKKLLLSDSGFYLCAWSSDRGYNEQFFGPGTRLTVL.

This clonotype is labeled as large. The chain combines TRBV24-1 with TRBJ2-1; 9 bases line up with TRBD2. Trimming removed 4 bases from V and 4 bases from J; junction bases left unmatched: 7. Germline CDR1 reads KGHDR; CDR2 reads SFDVKD. This CDR3 comprises 16 residues. This CDR3 reads CATSDLAGGAYNEQFF. The CDR3 DNA sequence: TGTGCCACCAGTGACCTGGCGGGGGGGGCATACAATGAGCAGTTCTTC.

By share, this clonotype ranks as medium-sized. The chain uses TRBV9 and TRBJ1-2, with TRBD1 matching over 10 bases. With 4 bases clipped from V and 8 bases from J, the junction kept 8 bases outside the gene matches. This CDR3 is 14 amino acids long. In germline, CDR1 is SGDLS, CDR2 YYNGEE. The CDR3 nucleotides read TGTGCCAGCAGCACCTCGACAGGGGGCGAAGGCTACACCTTC. Its translation is CASSTSTGGEGYTF.

This clonotype is termed large. J is TRBJ2-1 and V is TRBV30, with D possibly TRBD2 on 5 matching bases. The CDR3 runs to 12 residues. Trimming shortened V by 0 bases and J by 14 bases, and 14 bases separated the two germline ends. CDR1 and CDR2 from the germline V gene are GTSNPN and SVGIG (reference sequence). The CDR3 DNA follows: TGTGCCTGGAGTGTTGACGGCCCGAGGGAGTTCTTC. Its translation: CAWSVDGPREFF.

This clonotype is deemed large (0.1 to 1%). The chain combines TRBV7-3 with TRBJ1-6; TRBD1 is a possible D gene (5 bases). Trimming pared 5 bases from V and 4 bases from J, leaving 15 bases between. Per the germline V gene, CDR1 is SGHTA and CDR2 is FQGTGA. The CDR3 has 16 amino acids. The CDR3 reads CASSLGRSGYNSPLHF. CDR3 nucleotides: TGTGCCAGCAGCCTCGGGAGGTCAGGGTATAATTCACCCCTCCACTTT.

This clonotype counts as large. The genes are TRBV2 and TRBJ2-3; no definite D call. Trimming pared 8 bases from V and 0 bases from J, leaving 18 bases between. The CDR3 runs to 16 residues. CDR1 and CDR2 (germline): SNHLY, FYNNEI. The CDR3 loop reads CASARTHGLSTDTQYF. The CDR3 nucleotides are TGTGCCAGCGCCCGAACTCATGGTCTGAGCACAGATACGCAGTATTTT.

Remarks on this clonotype: A much larger clone differs by one base, so this may be a read error. The conserved phenylalanine or tryptophan is not found at the CDR3 terminus, so this likely reflects a read error. As DNA, the CDR3 is TGTGCCAGCCACTCCGGGACAGTTAGCTCCTACGAGCAGTACCTC. This translates into CASHSGTVSSYEQYL. The chain recombines TRBV27 with TRBJ2-7; 7 bases map to TRBD1. CDR1 and CDR2 from the germline V gene are MNHEY and SMNVEV (reference sequence). The CDR3 contains 15 residues. After removal of 8 bases from V and 0 bases from J, the junction contained 10 bases not matched to a gene.

This clonotype is large. This chain connects TRBV28 to TRBJ1-4; a possible D gene is TRBD1 (5 bases). The germline CDR1 and CDR2 sequences are MDHEN and SYDVKM. This CDR3 comprises 14 residues. V dropped 4 bases and J dropped 4 bases, with 10 bases sitting between them. CDR3: CASSSTGDNEKLFF. The CDR3 region has the DNA TGTGCCAGCAGTTCCACAGGCGATAATGAAAAACTGTTTTTT. The full variable domain, its missing parts supplied by reference TRBV28 and TRBJ1-4, is DVKVTQSSRYLVKRTGEKVFLECVQDMDHENMFWYRQDPGLGLRLIYFSYDVKMKEKGDIPEGYSVSREKKERFSLILESASTNQTSMYLCASSSTGDNEKLFFGSGTQLSVL.

This clonotype is large. The chain recombines TRBV27 with TRBJ2-1; the D gene is possibly TRBD1 (6 bases). CDR1 MNHEY and CDR2 SMNVEV come from the germline V gene (reference sequence). V was pared by 8 bases and J by 6 bases, with 11 bases between. This CDR3 contains 12 residues. As DNA, the CDR3 is TGTGCCAGCGGACAGTGGGCCAATGAGCAGTTCTTC. Protein: CASGQWANEQFF.

The genes are TRBV6-1 and TRBJ2-3, with 8 positions matching TRBD2. This CDR3 is 19 amino acids long. J lost 2 bases, V lost 10 bases, and 23 bases had no gene match. Germline assignment: CDR1 MNHNS and CDR2 SASEGT. The CDR3 loop is CATVASGLGYAAITDTQYF. The CDR3 nucleotides read TGTGCCACCGTGGCTAGCGGGCTAGGGTATGCGGCTATCACAGATACGCAGTATTTT.

This clonotype is classed as medium-sized. This may be a read error, as it is one base from a much larger clone. The chain employs TRBV28 and TRBJ2-7; 10 positions agree with TRBD1. V trimming: 5 bases; J trimming: 5 bases; junction bases outside the gene matches: 6. The CDR3 runs 14 residues. CDR1 is MDHEN, CDR2 SYDVKM, per germline. DNA of the CDR3: TGTGCCAGCAGTCTCCCCGGGACAGGGGACGAGCAGTACTTC. It encodes CASSLPGTGDEQYF.

Relative to its sample, this clonotype is large. The chain joins TRBV7-2 to TRBJ2-7, with 16 bases fitting TRBD2. CDR1 SGHTA and CDR2 FQGNSA come from the germline V gene. This CDR3 comprises 17 residues. Trimming took 5 bases from V and 4 from J; bases not matched to a gene: 8. In nucleotides, the CDR3 is TGTGCCAGCAGCCTCGGGACTAGCGGGAGGGCCGAGTACGAGCAGTACTTC. This encodes CASSLGTSGRAEYEQYF.

In its sample, this clonotype ranks as large. The chain joins TRBV2 to TRBJ1-5, with D perhaps TRBD1 (5 bases). This CDR3 is 13 amino acids long. Per germline, CDR1 SNHLY and CDR2 FYNNEI. Trimming removed 5 bases from V and 7 bases from J, with 12 bases in between. The CDR3 protein is CASSQGPRQPQHF. The DNA of the CDR3 is TGTGCCAGCAGTCAGGGACCTCGGCAGCCCCAGCATTTT.